The 17 T cell receptor beta chains listed next were all sequenced from one sample in a study of patients and donors after allogeneic stem cell transplantation. Each CDR3 protein is one row after TCRdb ran MiXCR on the RT-PCR reads. The table records about 150,000 distinct CDR3 sequences, about 40% of them present only once. Sequenced sample: blood, either unsorted or a sorted T cell fraction (not recorded which). The receptors derive from a human donor who was either an allogeneic HSCT recipient or a stem cell or donor lymphocyte infusion donor (not recorded which). It is not recorded whose cells these are; they may come from a transplant donor.

The rearrangement uses TRBV4-3 and TRBJ2-5, with TRBD1 matching 7 bases. With 5 bases clipped from V and 3 bases from J, the junction kept 3 bases outside the gene matches. The V gene's germline CDR1 is LGHNA and CDR2 YSLEER. The CDR3 spans 13 residues. CDR3 region: CASSRGPEETQYF. The CDR3 DNA sequence: TGCGCCAGCAGCAGGGGGCCGGAAGAGACCCAGTACTTC.

This clonotype was counted many times. This chain connects TRBV6-9 to TRBJ1-5, with D unresolved. The germline V and J ends were trimmed by 4 bases and 0 bases, with 7 bases remaining between them. The CDR3 runs to 14 residues. The V gene's germline CDR1 is MNHGY and CDR2 SVAAGI. CDR3 coding DNA: TGTGCCAGCAGTTTGGCAGATAGCAATCAGCCCCAGCATTTT. Amino acids: CASSLADSNQPQHF.

This chain connects TRBV20-1 to TRBJ2-3; 7 nucleotides align to TRBD2. This CDR3 comprises 15 residues. Germline loops: CDR1 DFQATT, CDR2 SNEGSKA (reference sequence). Losses at the gene ends were 5 bases for V and 0 bases for J; bases not matched to a gene: 8. Written as DNA, the CDR3 is TGCAGTGCTCAAGGCAGCGGGGCTAGCACAGATACGCAGTATTTT. It encodes CSAQGSGASTDTQYF.

The chain carries TRBV25-1 and TRBJ1-3, with unresolved D. With 1 base removed from V and 0 bases from J, the gap between germline ends came to 19 bases. The CDR3 is made up of 19 amino acids. CDR1 is MGHDK and CDR2 is SYGVNS in the germline V gene. CDR3 in amino acids: CASSEWQARTPSSGNTIYF. CDR3 nucleotide sequence: TGTGCCAGCAGTGAATGGCAGGCCCGAACACCCAGCTCTGGAAACACCATATATTTT.

The V call is TRBV29-1, the J call TRBJ1-2; tentative D call: TRBD1 (5 bases). The CDR3 is made up of 10 amino acids. Germline V gene data show CDR1 as SQVTM and CDR2 as ANQGSEA. Trimming pared 7 bases from V and 8 bases from J, leaving 11 bases between. CDR3 sequence reads: CSGRGDGYTF. The CDR3 region has the DNA TGCAGCGGGAGAGGGGACGGCTACACCTTC.

V is TRBV14 and J is TRBJ2-7; maybe TRBD1 (6 bases). V gave up 4 bases and J gave up 3 bases, with 10 bases separating them. The CDR3 is 13 residues long. Per the germline V gene, CDR1 is SGHDN and CDR2 is FVKESK. The CDR3 region has the DNA TGTGCCAGCAGCCGGCCGGGACACTACGAGCAGTACTTC. This translates into CASSRPGHYEQYF.

This clonotype has only a few counts. The genes are TRBV6-6 and TRBJ1-1; 7 bases are shared with TRBD1. The CDR3 sequence is 15 residues long. The J segment lost 3 bases and the V segment lost 2 bases, leaving 6 bases of the junction unmatched. Germline CDR1 MNHNY, CDR2 SVGAGI (reference sequence). CDR3 DNA: TGTGCCAGCAGTTACGCTGGCAGGGGGGACACTGAAGCTTTCTTT. It yields the protein CASSYAGRGDTEAFF.

The chain carries TRBV6-1 and TRBJ2-1; D is unresolved. Trimming cost V 6 bases and J 7 bases, with 19 bases left between them. Germline CDR1 is MNHNS and CDR2 is SASEGT. This CDR3 has 15 amino acids. This CDR3 is CASSEIGRLGNEQFF. The CDR3 region has the DNA TGTGCCAGCAGCGAGATCGGGCGTTTGGGGAATGAGCAGTTCTTC.

The chain couples TRBV9 to TRBJ2-3; no clear D. The germline V gene encodes CDR1 SGDLS and CDR2 YYNGEE. This CDR3 is built from 13 residues. V was clipped by 0 bases and J by 4 bases, with 6 bases between them. CDR3 in amino acids: CASSVGSADTQYF. CDR3 nucleotide sequence: TGTGCCAGCAGCGTAGGGAGTGCAGATACGCAGTATTTT.

Only a few counts were recorded for this clonotype. J is TRBJ1-1 and V is TRBV10-3, with 9 bases lining up with TRBD1. The CDR3 has 14 residues. Per the germline V gene, CDR1 is ENHRY and CDR2 is SYGVKD. V lost 8 bases and J lost 1; bases outside the gene matches: 5. Here the CDR3 reads CAIGTGTPNTEAFF. As DNA, the CDR3 is TGTGCCATCGGGACAGGGACCCCGAACACTGAAGCTTTCTTT.

As to this clonotype: Since no conserved phenylalanine or tryptophan closes the CDR3, a read error is the likely cause. The chain is built from TRBV6-6 and TRBJ2-7; 9 bases line up with TRBD1. With V trimmed by 8 bases and J by 4 bases, 9 bases remained unmatched. This CDR3 has 14 amino acids. Germline CDR1 MNHNY, CDR2 SVGAGI (reference sequence). As DNA, the CDR3 is TGTGCCAGCCAAGATTCCGACAGGGGGTACGAGCAGTACATC. As protein: CASQDSDRGYEQYI.

This clonotype was seen more than once but under ten times. This chain links TRBV5-1 with TRBJ1-1; 9 bases match TRBD1. CDR1 is SGHRS, CDR2 YFSETQ, per germline. V gave up 2 bases and J gave up 14 bases; unmatched junction bases: 7. This CDR3 spans 12 amino acids. CDR3 residues: CASSFGDRVAFF. In DNA form, the CDR3 reads TGCGCCAGCAGCTTCGGGGACAGGGTGGCGTTCTTT.

In its sample, this clonotype was seen a few times. CDR3 residues: CSARDIPRERNSPLHF. Written as DNA, the CDR3 is TGCAGTGCTAGAGATATCCCCAGGGAACGCAATTCACCCCTCCACTTT. The chain is built from TRBV20-1 and TRBJ1-6, with D maybe TRBD1 (5 bases). Trimming removed 0 bases at V and 7 bases at J, with 16 bases between. This CDR3 is 16 amino acids long. CDR1 DFQATT and CDR2 SNEGSKA come from the germline V gene (reference sequence).

This chain connects TRBV29-1 to TRBJ2-3, with a weak D call TRBD2 (5 bases). V lost 0 bases to trimming and J lost 6 bases, with 16 bases between them. This CDR3 is 15 amino acids long. Per the germline V gene, CDR1 is SQVTM and CDR2 is ANQGSEA. CDR3 residues: CSVEDGAALGDTQYF. The CDR3 DNA sequence: TGCAGCGTTGAAGATGGAGCGGCTTTAGGGGATACGCAGTATTTT.

The rearrangement uses TRBV12-3 or TRBV12-4 and TRBJ2-1, with D perhaps being TRBD1 or TRBD2 (5 bases each). V lost 5 bases and J lost 4, with 12 bases in between. The CDR3 sequence is 14 residues long. The CDR3 spells CASSHGTPYNEQFF. CDR3 in DNA: TGTGCCAGCAGTCACGGGACCCCGTACAATGAGCAGTTCTTC.

This clonotype came up many times. V usage is TRBV28 and J usage is TRBJ1-3; weak D call: TRBD1 (6 bases). Trimming stripped 3 bases from V and 0 bases from J, with 12 bases between. Germline-derived CDR1 and CDR2 are MDHEN and SYDVKM. The CDR3 spans 16 residues. CDR3 in amino acids: CASSLGTRSSGNTIYF. The CDR3 nucleotides read TGTGCCAGCAGTTTGGGGACACGGAGCTCTGGAAACACCATATATTTT.

This clonotype was seen only a few times. The chain combines TRBV12-3 or TRBV12-4 with TRBJ1-3; perhaps TRBD1 as D (5 bases). The ends were cut back, 7 bases at V and 5 bases at J, with 9 bases in the middle. The CDR3 consists of 12 residues. The CDR3 bases are TGTGCCAGCACCGGGGGTCGAAACACCATATATTTT. Protein sequence: CASTGGRNTIYF.